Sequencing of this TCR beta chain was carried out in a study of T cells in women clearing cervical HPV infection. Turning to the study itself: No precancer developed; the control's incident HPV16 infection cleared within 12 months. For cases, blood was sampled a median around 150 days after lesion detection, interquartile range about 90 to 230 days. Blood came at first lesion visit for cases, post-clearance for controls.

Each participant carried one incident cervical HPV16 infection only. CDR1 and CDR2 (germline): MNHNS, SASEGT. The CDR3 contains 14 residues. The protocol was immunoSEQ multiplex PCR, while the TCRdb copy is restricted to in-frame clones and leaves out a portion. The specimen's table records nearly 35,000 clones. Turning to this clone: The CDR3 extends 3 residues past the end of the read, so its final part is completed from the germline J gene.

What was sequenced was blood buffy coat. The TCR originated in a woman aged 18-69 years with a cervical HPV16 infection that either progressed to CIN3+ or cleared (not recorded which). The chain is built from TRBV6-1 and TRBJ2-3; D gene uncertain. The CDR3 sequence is CASSVIATQETQYF. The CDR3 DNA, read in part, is TGTGCCAGCAGTGTAATAGCCACCCAAGAGACG.